A single sample is the source of the 25 T cell receptor beta chains below, sequenced in a study of T-cell memory formation after mild COVID-19. MiXCR, run by TCRdb on the 5' RACE reads, gives a single entry per CDR3 protein. This sample carries 250,000 to 350,000 distinct CDR3 sequences, approximately 19% of them seen once, and the ten largest clones take about 21%. The sequencing input was PBMCs or a T cell subset sorted from them (not recorded which). Source of these receptors: a man aged 18 to 30 who had mild COVID-19 (a few samples of this study predate the infection). Cell type and time point are not known.

In this sample, this clonotype turned up a few times. The chain employs TRBV7-3 and TRBJ1-4, with D maybe TRBD1 (6 bases). Trimming took off 5 bases at V and 10 bases at J, with 14 bases between the two ends. The CDR3 extends over 13 amino acids. Looked up from germline, CDR1 is SGHTA and CDR2 is FQGTGA. CDR3 DNA: TGTGCCAGCAGCCCCCGTGAGGGGGGAAAACTGTTTTTT. Translation gives CASSPREGGKLFF.

The chain combines TRBV6-4 with TRBJ2-3; 9 nucleotides align to TRBD2. Germline V gives CDR1 MRHNA, CDR2 SNTAGT. Trimming removed 7 bases from V and 2 bases from J; junction bases left unmatched: 4. CDR3 length: 14 amino acids. The CDR3 region is CASKRGENTDTQYF. DNA for the CDR3: TGTGCCAGCAAGCGGGGGGAAAACACAGATACGCAGTATTTT.

The chain links TRBV5-5 to TRBJ1-2, with D uncertain. CDR3 length: 15 residues. Germline CDR1 SGHKS, CDR2 YYEKEE (reference sequence). Deletions cut 0 bases from V and 3 bases from J, with 12 bases between. The CDR3 is CASSLGATDDYGYTF. In DNA form, the CDR3 reads TGTGCCAGCAGCTTGGGAGCGACCGATGACTATGGCTACACCTTC.

This chain uses TRBV30 with TRBJ2-1; 9 bases line up with TRBD2. V trimming: 8 bases; J trimming: 3 bases; junction bases outside the gene matches: 8. Germline assignment: CDR1 GTSNPN and CDR2 SVGIG (reference sequence). This CDR3 has 14 amino acids. The CDR3 nucleotides read TGTGCCGCAGTAGTGACTAGCGGCTACAATGAGCAGTTCTTC. Protein: CAAVVTSGYNEQFF.

The V gene is TRBV5-1, the J gene TRBJ1-2, with unresolved D. The CDR3 runs to 14 residues. Trimming left V 0 bases short and J 5 bases short, with 11 bases between. Germline CDR1 is SGHRS and CDR2 is YFSETQ. CDR3 region: CASSLAFTGYGYTF. CDR3 in DNA: TGCGCCAGCAGCTTGGCCTTTACCGGATATGGCTACACCTTC.

V is TRBV7-9 and J is TRBJ1-6; TRBD1 is a possible D gene (5 bases). The V gene lost 3 bases and the J gene lost 5 bases, with 14 bases spanning the gap. This CDR3 spans 16 amino acids. The germline CDR1 and CDR2 sequences are SEHNR and FQNEAQ (reference sequence). CDR3 coding DNA: TGTGCCAGCAGCTTCCCCCCCGGGGCCCATAATTCACCCCTCCACTTT. Protein product: CASSFPPGAHNSPLHF. The full variable domain, in which reference TRBV7-9 and TRBJ1-6 provide the parts outside the CDR3, is DTGVSQNPRHKITKRGQNVTFRCDPISEHNRLYWYRQTLGQGPEFLTYFQNEAQLEKSRLLSDRFSAERPKGSFSTLEIQRTEQGDSAMYLCASSFPPGAHNSPLHFGNGTRLTVT.

The genes are TRBV7-3 and TRBJ2-1, with a possible D match to TRBD2 (5 bases). Trimming removed 3 bases at V and 6 bases at J, with 9 bases between. This CDR3 is built from 13 residues. The germline V gene has CDR1 SGHTA and CDR2 FQGTGA. The CDR3 loop reads CASSFQRFNEQFF. The CDR3 nucleotides are TGTGCCAGCAGCTTTCAGCGGTTCAATGAGCAGTTCTTC. Complete variable domain (other parts from reference TRBV7-3 and TRBJ2-1): GAGVSQTPSNKVTEKGKYVELRCDPISGHTALYWYRQSLGQGPEFLIYFQGTGAADDSGLPNDRFFAVRPEGSVSTLKIQRTERGDSAVYLCASSFQRFNEQFFGPGTRLTVL.

The chain joins TRBV7-9 to TRBJ2-7; 10 bases match TRBD1. The CDR3 contains 17 residues. The germline V gene has CDR1 SEHNR and CDR2 FQNEAQ (reference sequence). V shed 4 bases, J shed 4 bases, and the junction held 13 bases outside the gene matches. CDR3 residues: CASSSIRSRDRGYEQYF. The CDR3 DNA is TGTGCCAGCAGCTCGATCAGGAGCCGGGACAGGGGATACGAGCAGTACTTC.

The chain recombines TRBV6-1 with TRBJ1-2; D remains ambiguous. This CDR3 spans 13 amino acids. The germline V gene has CDR1 MNHNS and CDR2 SASEGT. V lost 4 bases to trimming and J lost 4 bases, with 10 bases between them. Here the CDR3 DNA reads TGTGCCAGCAGTGGTGGGGTGCCCTATGGCTACACCTTC. This codes for CASSGGVPYGYTF.

This clonotype was detected a few times. The chain carries TRBV7-8 and TRBJ1-3; D gene unclear. Trimming removed 0 bases from V and 3 bases from J, with 9 bases in between. This CDR3 spans 15 amino acids. Germline lookup yields CDR1 SGHVS and CDR2 FQNEAQ. CDR3 nucleotide sequence: TGTGCCAGCAGCTTAGCGAAGGGTTTTGGAAACACCATATATTTT. Translation: CASSLAKGFGNTIYF.

This clonotype was seen at least ten times. This rearrangement joins TRBV7-2 to TRBJ2-5; 12 bases agree with TRBD2. Germline-derived CDR1 and CDR2 are SGHTA and FQGNSA. The CDR3 extends over 15 amino acids. The V and J ends lost 4 bases and 5 bases, in that order; junction bases with no gene match: 5. In DNA, the CDR3 is TGTGCCAGCAGCTGGACTAGCGGGGTGGGGGAGACCCAGTACTTC. Residues: CASSWTSGVGETQYF.

This clonotype was detected ten times or more. The rearrangement joins TRBV5-1 to TRBJ1-6, with unresolved D. This CDR3 is built from 15 residues. CDR1 is SGHRS and CDR2 is YFSETQ in the germline V gene. V lost 0 bases to trimming and J lost 6 bases, with 10 bases between them. As DNA, the CDR3 is TGCGCCAGCAGCTTGGAGGCGATAGGTAATTCACCCCTCCACTTT. Translating it yields CASSLEAIGNSPLHF.

This chain links TRBV5-1 with TRBJ2-7; D ambiguous. V dropped 4 bases and J dropped 3 bases, with 14 bases sitting between them. CDR3 length equals 14 residues. Per germline, CDR1 SGHRS and CDR2 YFSETQ. CDR3 nucleotide sequence: TGCGCCAGCAGCGCCTTAGGACCCAGCTACGAGCAGTACGTC. This codes for CASSALGPSYEQYV.

This clonotype was recorded only once. The chain combines TRBV7-8 with TRBJ2-7, with 8 bases that match TRBD2. The CDR3 has 17 residues. The V gene's germline CDR1 is SGHVS and CDR2 FQNEAQ. J gave up 0 bases and V 5 bases, and 12 bases lay outside the gene matches. CDR3 amino acids: CASSTHTSGLVSYEQYF. The CDR3 DNA reads TGTGCCAGCAGCACACATACTAGCGGCTTGGTCTCCTACGAGCAGTACTTC.

The chain employs TRBV4-1 and TRBJ2-7, with D perhaps given as TRBD1 or TRBD2 (6 bases each). The CDR3 is 15 amino acids. Trimming took off 4 bases at V and 2 bases at J, with 15 bases between the two ends. From germline, CDR1 is MGHRA and CDR2 YSYEKL. This CDR3 is CASSLYAGHPYEQYV. The CDR3 DNA reads TGCGCCAGCAGCCTCTACGCGGGACACCCCTACGAGCAGTACGTC.

The chain has TRBV6-5 and TRBJ1-2; D is unclear. The germline CDR1 and CDR2 sequences are MNHEY and SVGAGI. V shed 10 bases and J shed 0 bases, with 15 bases lying between them. The CDR3 contains 14 residues. CDR3 sequence reads: CATPLNLANYGYTF. CDR3 in DNA: TGTGCCACCCCGTTAAACTTGGCTAACTATGGCTACACCTTC.

Only a few counts were recorded for this clonotype. The rearrangement uses TRBV2 and TRBJ2-7, with 8 bases aligning to TRBD1. The CDR3 totals 13 residues. Germline V gene sequence: CDR1 SNHLY, CDR2 FYNNEI. V was pared by 9 bases and J by 6 bases, with 10 bases of the junction left unmatched. The CDR3: CASGSGTGFEQYF. CDR3 nucleotides: TGTGCCAGTGGGTCCGGGACAGGTTTCGAGCAGTACTTC.

This clonotype occurred a few times. V gene TRBV30 combines with J gene TRBJ1-2, with D unclear. CDR3 length: 12 residues. V was cut by 2 bases and J by 4 bases, with 8 bases left in between. Germline assignment: CDR1 GTSNPN and CDR2 SVGIG (reference sequence). CDR3 sequence: CAWSPLSYGYTF. The CDR3 coding sequence is TGTGCCTGGAGTCCGCTTTCCTATGGCTACACCTTC.

This clonotype was counted a few times. A read error may account for a junction end that differs from germline. V gene TRBV7-3 combines with J gene TRBJ2-2, with 14 positions matching TRBD2. Germline CDR1 and CDR2: SGHTA and FQGTGA. CDR3 size: 16 residues. The CDR3 reads CASSTGLAGGTGEMFF. CDR3 in DNA: TGTGCCAGCAGCACCGGACTAGCGGGGGGTACCGGGGAGATGTTTTTT. Full variable domain (rest looked up from reference TRBV7-3 and TRBJ2-2): GAGVSQTPSNKVTEKGKYVELRCDPISGHTALYWYRQSLGQGPEFLIYFQGTGAADDSGLPNDRFFAVRPEGSVSTLKIQRTERGDSAVYLCASSTGLAGGTGEMFFGEGSRLTVL.

This clonotype was counted between two and nine times. V and J are TRBV15 and TRBJ2-5; D not resolved. Germline values: CDR1 LNHNV, CDR2 YYDKDF (reference sequence). V shed 5 bases and J shed 5 bases, with 15 bases lying between them. The CDR3 is 14 residues long. In DNA form, the CDR3 reads TGTGCCACCAGCGACTCCGACGGGTACGAGACCCAGTACTTC. Residues: CATSDSDGYETQYF.

V gene TRBV9 combines with J gene TRBJ2-3; either TRBD1 or TRBD2 may supply D (6 bases each). V was pared by 0 bases and J by 5 bases, with 16 bases between. Germline V gene sequence: CDR1 SGDLS, CDR2 YYNGEE. The CDR3 consists of 16 residues. DNA of the CDR3: TGTGCCAGCAGCGTAGCTACGGGGGCTGGAGGAGATACGCAGTATTTT. This sequence encodes CASSVATGAGGDTQYF.

This clonotype was found once. This chain joins TRBV29-1 and TRBJ2-7; D unresolved. The V end was cut by 0 bases, the J end by 7 bases, with 13 bases between. CDR1 SQVTM and CDR2 ANQGSEA come from the germline V gene. The CDR3 consists of 13 residues. CDR3 amino acids: CSVEDSARREQYF. The DNA of the CDR3 is TGCAGCGTTGAAGATTCAGCCCGTCGAGAGCAGTACTTC.

This clonotype was counted between two and nine times. The chain carries TRBV10-3 and TRBJ1-5, with D hard to call. Trimming cost V 0 bases and J 7 bases, with 7 bases left between them. There are 13 residues in the CDR3. Germline assignment: CDR1 ENHRY and CDR2 SYGVKD. The CDR3 bases are TGTGCCATCAGTGAGTCCCTATTCCAGCCCCAGCATTTT. This gives the protein CAISESLFQPQHF.

This clonotype was observed a few times. The rearrangement uses TRBV7-3 and TRBJ2-5; TRBD1 or TRBD2 may be the D gene (6 bases each). The CDR3 contains 15 residues. Germline CDR1 reads SGHTA; CDR2 reads FQGTGA. The V and J ends lost 4 bases and 0 bases respectively, with 12 bases between them. The CDR3 loop reads CASSSQGGNQETQYF. The CDR3 nucleotides read TGTGCCAGCAGCTCACAGGGCGGGAACCAAGAGACCCAGTACTTC.

The gene calls are TRBV19 and TRBJ2-2; weak D call: TRBD2 (6 bases). Germline values: CDR1 LNHDA, CDR2 SQIVND (reference sequence). Trimming stripped 8 bases from V and 1 base from J, with 11 bases between. The CDR3 is made up of 14 amino acids. In DNA form, the CDR3 reads TGTGCCAGTGGAACTAGCTGGAACACCGGGGAGCTGTTTTTT. It specifies CASGTSWNTGELFF. Supplemented by reference TRBV19 and TRBJ2-2, the full variable domain reads DGGITQSPKYLFRKEGQNVTLSCEQNLNHDAMYWYRQDPGQGLRLIYYSQIVNDFQKGDIAEGYSVSREKKESFPLTVTSAQKNPTAFYLCASGTSWNTGELFFGEGSRLTVL.